This T cell receptor (beta chain) was recovered during a study of coeliac disease. Across the study: Coeliac patients had newly diagnosed active disease, refractory type I disease, or gluten-free diet control. High-resolution HLA typing was lacking; TRBV7-2 bias was queried instead.

Trimming left V 2 bases short and J 4 bases short, with 11 bases between. The germline V gene has CDR1 SGHTA and CDR2 FQGNSA. There are 14 residues in the CDR3. This table comes from immunoSEQ multiplex PCR, and its TCRdb copy is limited to in-frame clones, with some not included. The sample lists roughly 2,500 clones; roughly 64% were seen once. In the case of this clone: As yet, its antigen is unknown.

Study-wide points: Lower clonality than controls marked TRB and TRG repertoires from active celiac intraepithelial and lamina propria samples.

Source material: intraepithelial lymphocytes from the gut. The J gene is TRBJ2-5, the V gene TRBV7-2, with a tentative D call TRBD1 (6 bases). The clonotype originates from a woman aged 70-85 years with celiac disease on a gluten-free diet. DNA of the CDR3: TGTGCCAGCAGCTTACTCACAGGGTTAGAGACCCAGTACTTC. Protein: CASSLLTGLETQYF.